This TCR beta chain was identified during a study of T cell responses to AZD1222 COVID-19 vaccine. Study outcomes and limitations: Regions 160-218 and 743-854 held dominance among vaccine-associated CD4 TCRs, which spanned spike. Most donors were white British and more were female, and clonal diversity was possibly underestimated. Compared with day 0, the breadth and depth of the Spike-specific TCR repertoire rose significantly after two doses of AZD1222.

This clone was observed once. The antigen is undetermined. Sequenced by immunoSEQ multiplex PCR; TCRdb stores in-frame clones only, minus some. Here the sample spans 150,000 to 160,000 clones, about 88% being singletons. This specimen consisted of peripheral blood, obtained on day 0 of AZD1222 vaccination. The receptor's source is an adult in good health.

The chain's CDR3 is CASRVQGPSAQYF. The CDR3 DNA follows: TGTGCCAGCAGGGTACAGGGACCGTCGGCGCAGTATTTT. The chain combines TRBV6-5 with TRBJ2-3; D is possibly TRBD1 (6 bases). V was cut by 6 bases and J by 10 bases, with 17 bases left in between. From germline, CDR1 is MNHEY and CDR2 SVGAGI. There are 13 residues in the CDR3.